These 9 T cell receptor beta chains originate from one sample sequenced in a study of human T cells and chemical hapten exposure. The time point here: patch test 3, about 24 weeks after DPC sensitization. As to treatment: therapeutic diphenylcyclopropenone sensitization with weekly scalp DPC. TCRdb re-called the RACE reads with MiXCR, one entry per CDR3 protein. The data hold about 190,000 distinct CDR3 sequences, with around a quarter observed a single time. Sequencing used whole blood, obtained in connection with sensitization to the hapten diphenylcyclopropenone (DPC). These receptors came from a woman aged 35 to 49 with alopecia areata. Some clones in this sample may be carry-over from other donors' samples.

This clonotype was seen a handful of times. The chain uses TRBV5-1 and TRBJ2-1, with no clear D. CDR1 SGHRS and CDR2 YFSETQ come from the germline V gene. This CDR3 is built from 15 residues. Between the trimmed V and J ends, which lost 4 bases and 4 bases, there was a span of 15 bases. The CDR3 sequence: CASSPPGPAYNEQFF. In nucleotides, the CDR3 is TGCGCCAGCAGCCCGCCAGGTCCTGCATACAATGAGCAGTTCTTC.

This clonotype was counted a few times. The genes are TRBV6-2 or TRBV6-3 and TRBJ2-1, with TRBD2 matching 8 bases. V shed 5 bases and J 1 base; nucleotides not matched to a gene: 7. This CDR3 region has 16 residues. Looked up from germline, CDR1 is MNHEY and CDR2 is SVGEGT. The CDR3 is CASSRRTSGSYNEQFF. The CDR3 DNA reads TGTGCCAGCAGTCGCCGAACTAGCGGATCCTACAATGAGCAGTTCTTC.

The rearrangement joins TRBV10-3 to TRBJ2-1; 15 nucleotides match TRBD2. CDR1 is ENHRY, CDR2 SYGVKD, per germline. J lost 3 bases, V lost 6 bases, and 3 bases had no gene match. The CDR3 length is 16 residues. CDR3 in DNA: TGTGCCATCAGGGGGACTAGCGGGAGGTACTACAATGAGCAGTTCTTC. Protein product: CAIRGTSGRYYNEQFF.

J is TRBJ2-3 and V is TRBV7-9; TRBD1 might be the D (6 bases). Germline CDR1 SEHNR, CDR2 FQNEAQ (reference sequence). V was cut by 5 bases and J by 4 bases, with 19 bases left in between. The CDR3 totals 16 residues. The CDR3 DNA reads as TGTGCCAGCAGCCGGTACAGGGCGACGGACCCAGATACGCAGTATTTT. Protein: CASSRYRATDPDTQYF.

The chain employs TRBV20-1 and TRBJ1-5, with D possibly being TRBD1 (5 bases). CDR3 length equals 12 residues. V gave up 6 bases and J gave up 7 bases, with 13 bases separating them. The germline V gene encodes CDR1 DFQATT and CDR2 SNEGSKA (reference sequence). CDR3 region: CSATDTTQPQHF. The DNA of the CDR3 is TGCAGTGCCACGGACACAACCCAGCCCCAGCATTTT.

V gene TRBV12-3 or TRBV12-4 combines with J gene TRBJ2-2; TRBD2 matches at 13 bases. The CDR3 loop spans 18 amino acids. The J segment lost 7 bases and the V segment lost 8 bases, leaving 16 bases of the junction unmatched. The CDR3 DNA is TGTGCCAGCCTGGGACTAGCGGGGACTCGGAGCCGAAACGGGGAGCTGTTTTTT. Its translation: CASLGLAGTRSRNGELFF.

In DNA, the CDR3 is TGCAGCGTTGGGGTGGGGGGGCGAGGCACCGGGGAGCTGTTTTTT. This sequence encodes CSVGVGGRGTGELFF. This chain connects TRBV29-1 to TRBJ2-2; a weak D match, TRBD2 (7 bases). In germline, CDR1 is SQVTM, CDR2 ANQGSEA. The CDR3 is 15 amino acids. The V gene lost 4 bases and the J gene lost 4 bases, with 16 bases spanning the gap.

This clonotype was seen more than once but under ten times. This rearrangement joins TRBV20-1 to TRBJ2-1, with TRBD2 identical over 15 bases. V gave up 4 bases and J gave up 9 bases; unmatched junction bases: 4. There are 14 residues in the CDR3. Germline CDR1 reads DFQATT; CDR2 reads SNEGSKA (reference sequence). CDR3 DNA: TGCAGTGCTACCGGGACTAGCGGGAGGAGTGAGCAGTTCTTC. Translated, it gives CSATGTSGRSEQFF.

The chain couples TRBV12-3 or TRBV12-4 to TRBJ2-7; 8 bases line up with TRBD2. V lost 6 bases to trimming and J lost 7 bases; unmatched junction nucleotides: 8. The CDR3 consists of 13 residues. In DNA, the CDR3 is TGTGCCAGCAGGAAGAGCGGGAGTGGGGAGCAGTACTTC. This gives the protein CASRKSGSGEQYF.